A single sample is the source of the 19 T cell receptor beta chains below, sequenced in a study of T cells after yellow fever vaccination. TCRdb re-called the 5' RACE reads with MiXCR, one entry per CDR3 protein. The sample lists 300,000 to 350,000 distinct CDR3 sequences, roughly 8.6% occurring once. The sample here was PBMCs, taken about 49 days after the first yellow fever vaccination. The receptors stem from a man between 18 and 35 years old who received the YFV17D yellow fever vaccine.

The chain recombines TRBV27 with TRBJ1-1; no clear D gene. The CDR3 totals 15 residues. The V end lost 3 bases, the J end lost 1 base, and 12 bases lay between the germline ends. CDR1 and CDR2 (germline): MNHEY, SMNVEV (reference sequence). This CDR3 is CASSFYHPRNTEAFF. CDR3 nucleotide sequence: TGTGCCAGCAGTTTTTATCACCCTAGGAACACTGAAGCTTTCTTT.

The V call is TRBV12-3 or TRBV12-4, the J call TRBJ2-2, with D perhaps TRBD2 (7 bases). This CDR3 has 14 residues. Deletions cut 3 bases from V and 7 bases from J, with 12 bases between. CDR3 coding DNA: TGTGCCAGCAGTTTCCGGGGGGCAGACGGGGAGCTGTTTTTT. It codes for CASSFRGADGELFF.

This clonotype was counted between two and nine times. This rearrangement joins TRBV5-1 to TRBJ2-5; TRBD2 aligns across 8 bases. With 7 bases clipped from V and 7 bases from J, the junction kept 12 bases outside the gene matches. The CDR3 runs 14 residues. Germline assignment: CDR1 SGHRS and CDR2 YFSETQ. The CDR3 protein is CASSNGGAPATQYF. DNA for the CDR3: TGCGCCAGCTCCAACGGGGGGGCCCCGGCGACCCAGTACTTC.

The chain has TRBV12-3 or TRBV12-4 and TRBJ1-5, with unresolved D. V gave up 3 bases and J gave up 5 bases, with 2 bases separating them. CDR3 length equals 11 residues. Written as DNA, the CDR3 is TGTGCCAGCAGTTTGGATCAGCCCCAGCATTTT. This translates into CASSLDQPQHF.

V usage is TRBV29-1 and J usage is TRBJ2-5; the match to TRBD1 covers 7 bases. The ends lost 8 bases at V and 5 bases at J; junction bases unmatched: 14. Germline V gene data show CDR1 as SQVTM and CDR2 as ANQGSEA. CDR3 length equals 14 residues. The CDR3 here is CSTDPTGILETQYF. The DNA of the CDR3 is TGCAGCACCGATCCGACAGGGATCCTGGAGACCCAGTACTTC.

The CDR3 sequence is CASSLAGTGYGGANVLTF. CDR3 nucleotide sequence: TGCGCCAGCAGCTTAGCCGGGACTGGTTACGGCGGGGCCAACGTCCTGACTTTC. The chain combines TRBV5-1 with TRBJ2-6; the D gene is possibly TRBD2 (6 bases). Trimming shortened V by 2 bases and J by 4 bases, and 19 bases separated the two germline ends. Germline V gives CDR1 SGHRS, CDR2 YFSETQ. The CDR3 has 18 residues.

The chain combines TRBV6-1 with TRBJ2-6; possibly TRBD1 or TRBD2 for D (6 bases each). CDR3 length: 15 amino acids. V dropped 5 bases and J dropped 4 bases, with 12 bases sitting between them. Germline values: CDR1 MNHNS, CDR2 SASEGT. The CDR3 DNA reads as TGTGCCAGCAGTAAGGGGGGTTACGGGGCCAACGTCCTGACTTTC. It specifies CASSKGGYGANVLTF.

The chain recombines TRBV6-2 or TRBV6-3 with TRBJ1-5; 9 bases fit TRBD1. The CDR3 contains 15 residues. Germline CDR1 reads MNHEY; CDR2 reads SVGEGT. After removal of 6 bases from V and 6 bases from J, the junction contained 9 bases not matched to a gene. The chain's CDR3 is CASSKGQGSIQPQHF. CDR3 DNA: TGTGCCAGCAGCAAAGGACAGGGGTCGATTCAGCCCCAGCATTTT.

This clonotype turned up a few times. This chain connects TRBV23-1 to TRBJ2-3; D unresolved. TRBV23-1 has ORF status, its function being uncertain. V gave up 2 bases and J gave up 4 bases, with 7 bases separating them. The CDR3 is 13 amino acids. CDR3 DNA sequence: TGCGCCAGCAGTCAAGAAGTCCCAGATACGCAGTATTTT. This translates into CASSQEVPDTQYF.

This clonotype was seen many times. CDR3 region: CASSQQVGGTRGTQYF. The CDR3 coding sequence is TGCGCCAGCAGCCAACAAGTGGGAGGTACCCGCGGAACGCAGTATTTT. The J gene is TRBJ2-3, the V gene TRBV4-3, with D perhaps TRBD2 (6 bases). V dropped 2 bases and J dropped 9 bases, with 21 bases sitting between them. Germline CDR1 reads LGHNA; CDR2 reads YSLEER. The CDR3 totals 16 residues.

The gene calls are TRBV7-2 and TRBJ1-2, with a possible D match to TRBD1 (6 bases). The CDR3 consists of 15 residues. V lost 2 bases and J lost 3, with 13 bases in between. Germline V gives CDR1 SGHTA, CDR2 FQGNSA. CDR3 coding DNA: TGTGCCAGCAGCTTATTCTTGGGGGGCGACTATGGCTACACCTTC. It is translated as CASSLFLGGDYGYTF.

V and J are TRBV4-3 and TRBJ1-6; D not resolved. With 4 bases removed from V and 10 bases from J, the gap between germline ends came to 17 bases. The CDR3 contains 15 residues. Germline V gene lookup returns CDR1 LGHNA and CDR2 YSLEER. CDR3 in DNA: TGCGCCAGCAGCCCTCTAGGACTAGGAGGATCACCCCTCCACTTT. Translating gives CASSPLGLGGSPLHF.

The genes are TRBV7-9 and TRBJ1-1; possibly TRBD1 for D (5 bases). This CDR3 contains 11 residues. Deletions cut 8 bases from V and 2 bases from J, with 6 bases between. From germline, CDR1 is SEHNR and CDR2 FQNEAQ (reference sequence). The CDR3 region is CASGANTEAFF. CDR3 bases: TGTGCCAGCGGGGCCAACACTGAAGCTTTCTTT.

In this sample, this clonotype turned up a few times. The J gene is TRBJ2-5, the V gene TRBV5-1; D may be TRBD2 (6 bases). The CDR3 consists of 15 residues. The V and J ends lost 7 bases and 2 bases respectively, with 18 bases between them. Germline V CDR1 and CDR2: SGHRS, YFSETQ. CDR3 amino acids: CASGGGIFAQETQYF. Written as DNA, the CDR3 is TGCGCCAGCGGTGGCGGGATCTTTGCACAAGAGACCCAGTACTTC.

This clonotype has a handful of counts. The chain combines TRBV4-1 with TRBJ2-4; no clear D gene. The CDR3 has 15 residues. Germline V gene lookup returns CDR1 MGHRA and CDR2 YSYEKL. Trimming cost V 2 bases and J 1 base, with 9 bases left between them. The CDR3 DNA sequence: TGCGCCAGCAGCCAACCCTTTGGTGCCAAAAACATTCAGTACTTC. Translated: CASSQPFGAKNIQYF.

This clonotype has ten or more counts. This rearrangement joins TRBV5-1 to TRBJ2-1; 9 bases agree with TRBD2. The CDR3 is 15 amino acids. Per germline, CDR1 SGHRS and CDR2 YFSETQ. The ends lost 0 bases at V and 6 bases at J; junction bases unmatched: 4. The CDR3 spells CASSLGAGGPNEQFF. The CDR3, as DNA: TGCGCCAGCAGCTTGGGGGCGGGGGGGCCCAATGAGCAGTTCTTC.

The chain recombines TRBV25-1 with TRBJ2-7, with D possibly TRBD2 on 5 matching bases. There are 16 residues in the CDR3. V lost 4 bases and J lost 3, with 19 bases in between. Germline V gene data show CDR1 as MGHDK and CDR2 as SYGVNS. The CDR3 region is CASSGRRKNRGYEQYF. In DNA form, the CDR3 reads TGTGCCAGCAGTGGCCGTAGGAAAAATCGGGGCTACGAGCAGTACTTC.

J is TRBJ2-2 and V is TRBV5-1; D is uncertain. Germline V CDR1 and CDR2: SGHRS, YFSETQ. The CDR3 consists of 12 residues. V lost 3 bases, J lost 6 bases, and 6 bases lay in between. Written as DNA, the CDR3 is TGCGCCAGCAGCTACGCCCCCGGGGAGCTGTTTTTT. Its protein product is CASSYAPGELFF.

The chain joins TRBV6-1 to TRBJ1-1; the D is unclear. The CDR3 runs 15 residues. Per the germline V gene, CDR1 is MNHNS and CDR2 is SASEGT. V was clipped by 5 bases and J by 2 bases, with 15 bases between them. The CDR3 sequence: CASSPSSWGNTEAFF. CDR3 coding DNA: TGTGCCAGCAGTCCTTCCTCGTGGGGTAACACTGAAGCTTTCTTT.